This TCR beta chain originates from a study of blood T cells in healthy people across ages (dated by TCRdb to between 2015 and 2017). Turning to the overall study: In model experiments, roughly one uniquely barcoded TCR beta cDNA molecule per two T cells was captured by template switching. The donors were divided into four age groups: young (average around 16 years), middle-aged (roughly 40), aged (about 61) and long-lived (around 87). For two donors (one aged 18 to 30 and one aged 80 or older), the study analyzed two additional independent replicas of 1 million unique cDNA reads from the same blood draw. To avoid experimental bias, donors of different ages were distributed randomly across sequencing lanes. To track age-related changes in TCR beta repertoire diversity, the study relied on deep sequencing normalized with unique cDNA molecular identifiers. Study-wide findings and limitations: Observed TCR beta diversity per million T cells fell roughly linearly with age, and a significant reduction was already apparent by age roughly 40. Bulk unsorted PBMC profiling prevented conclusive comparison of naive and antigen-experienced compartments. There was a strong correlation between observed TCR beta diversity and the percentage of naive T cells measured by flow cytometry. Estimates of total diversity based on one million sequenced T cells were considered lower bounds and underestimates. Compared with the aged group, the long-lived group had more naive CD4+ T cells, fewer expanded clones and increased TCR diversity, suggesting age selection. The CMV infection status of donors was not known, potentially confounding age-related changes in expanded clonotypes.

Libraries were built with 5' RACE. Sequencer: Illumina HiSeq 2500. The second PCR ran for about 7 to 11 cycles and used a J-beta primer mix along with a sample-barcoded 5' primer. A template-switch 5' adaptor carrying 12 random nucleotides introduced a unique molecular identifier onto each TCR beta cDNA molecule. Each sample yielded at least 2.5 million CDR3-containing paired-end reads. The Mint cDNA synthesis kit, primed by a TRBC-specific oligonucleotide, was used to synthesize first-strand cDNA from all RNA. Following uracil-DNA glycosylase treatment, all cDNA underwent a first 18-cycle PCR with the universal primers M1SS and BC2_uni_R. The study's own analysis went as follows. For normalization, 1 million high-quality reads were randomly selected from each sample, with every read carrying a distinct molecular identifier. Reads sharing molecular identifiers were discarded rather than binned into consensus sequences. CDR3 identification, clonotype clustering and error correction used MiTCR with a Q25 quality threshold and the strictest error-elimination algorithm. A nonparametric unseen species model using Euler transformation provided a lower-bound estimate of total TCR beta diversity. In TCRdb, the public reads were trimmed at Q25 with fastp and aligned with MiXCR, with productive beta chains retained. Identical CDR3 protein sequences are pooled into one entry, listed with their most common genes and DNA. The authors' filters were not applied to this entry. In this sample the table shows around 690,000 distinct CDR3 sequences, roughly 50% of which occur a single time. More than 35% of the sample lies in the top ten.

In the case of this clonotype: Its cognate antigen has yet to be identified. No much larger clonotype is one base removed from it; base qualities were not supplied.

The germline V gene provides CDR1 KGHSH and CDR2 LQKENI. V is cut by 5 bases and J by 1 base, and the space between the germline ends is 20 bases. Its CDR3 holds 17 amino acids, cysteine through phenylalanine. The only DNA kept is the CDR3, 51 bases in frame from the first base. Systemically healthy Caucasian individuals from Russia, over 30 in total and aged roughly 6 to 100 years, were included as donors. Each donor gave approximately 9.3 milliliters of peripheral blood, collected into EDTA-treated Vacutainer tubes. Ficoll-Paque density-gradient centrifugation was used to isolate PBMCs, with at least 6.5 million per sample. Trizol reagent was used to extract total RNA from the PBMCs, yielding at least 5 micrograms per sample. The percentages of naive CD45RAhigh/CD27high T cells were determined by flow cytometry on a PBMC aliquot from every donor.

Sequences were obtained from blood. This clonotype was obtained from a man aged 55 to 70 in good health. The chain links TRBV18 with TRBJ2-5, with the D call perhaps TRBD1 or TRBD2, each one matching 5 bases. The CDR3 protein sequence reads: CASSAMGTNTGQETQYF. The DNA sequence reads TGTGCCAGCTCAGCAATGGGGACCAACACTGGCCAAGAGACCCAGTACTTC.